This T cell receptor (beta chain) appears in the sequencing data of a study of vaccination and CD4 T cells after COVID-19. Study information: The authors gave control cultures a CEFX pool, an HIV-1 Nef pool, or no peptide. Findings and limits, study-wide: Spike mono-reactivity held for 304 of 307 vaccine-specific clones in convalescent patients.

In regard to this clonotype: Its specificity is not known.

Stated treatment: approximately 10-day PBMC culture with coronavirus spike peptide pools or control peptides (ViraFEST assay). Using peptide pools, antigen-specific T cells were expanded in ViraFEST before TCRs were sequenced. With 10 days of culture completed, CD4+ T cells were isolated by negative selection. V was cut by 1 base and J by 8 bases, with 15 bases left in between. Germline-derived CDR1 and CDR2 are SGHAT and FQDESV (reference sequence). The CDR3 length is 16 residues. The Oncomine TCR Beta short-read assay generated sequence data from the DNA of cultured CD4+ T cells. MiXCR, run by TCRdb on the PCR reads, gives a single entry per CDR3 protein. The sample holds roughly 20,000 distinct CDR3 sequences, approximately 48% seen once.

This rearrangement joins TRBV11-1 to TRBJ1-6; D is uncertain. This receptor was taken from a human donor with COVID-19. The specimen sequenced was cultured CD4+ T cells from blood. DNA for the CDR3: TGTGCCAGCAGCTTAGGTTTTGAGGCTCCATATTCACCCCTCCACTTT. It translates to CASSLGFEAPYSPLHF.